This T cell receptor beta chain was retrieved from a study of CD8 T cells in Susac syndrome. When the RNA was reverse transcribed, random hexamers were used with an input of roughly 0.5 to 1 ug. It was immunoSEQ multiplex PCR that amplified TCR beta CDR3 across 54 Vbeta and 13 Jbeta. From the immunoSEQ multiplex PCR reads, TCRdb called clonotypes with MiXCR, one entry per CDR3 protein. Here the sample spans under 200,000 distinct CDR3 sequences, around 94% being singletons. This clonotype showed up just once. Trimming removed 3 bases at V and 6 bases at J, with 23 bases between. Germline V CDR1 and CDR2: SQVTM, ANQGSEA. CDR3 length: 16 amino acids. CD8+ and CD4+ T cells from blood underwent TCR beta sequencing, which was carried out in a high-throughput format. Healthy donors served as age- and sex-matched controls. Negative magnetic isolation gave CD8+ and CD4+ cells; FACS enriched CD8+ TEMRA.

The sequencing input was CD4+ T cells from PBMCs. This chain connects TRBV29-1 to TRBJ1-2; the D gene is possibly TRBD1 (6 bases). This clonotype was obtained from a human donor in good health. The CDR3 reads CSVDSLGGGAVDGYTF. The CDR3 nucleotides are TGCAGCGTTGACTCCCTTGGTGGGGGCGCGGTCGATGGCTACACCTTC.